This is a list of T cell receptor beta chains from one sample in a study of blood T cells in healthy people across ages. In TCRdb, the 5' RACE reads were re-called with MiXCR into one record per CDR3 protein. Among hundreds of thousands of distinct CDR3 sequences listed, 45% to 70% were seen once. Sequenced sample: blood. These receptors all stem from a man aged 40-49 years in good health. Both conserved end residues are part of each CDR3. The D gene is left open where the match is weak. Only some rows state a clone size, as once, few, many or a class for expanded clones.

V gene: TRBV5-5
D gene: -
J gene: TRBJ2-1
clone size: -
CDR3 DNA: TGTGCCAGCAGGATGGACATCGACTACAATGAGCAGTTCTTC
CDR3 protein: CASRMDIDYNEQFF

V gene: TRBV11-2
D gene: -
J gene: TRBJ2-6
clone size: -
CDR3 DNA: TGTGCCAATGGGATGAGATCTGGGGCCAACGTCCTGACTTTC
CDR3 protein: CANGMRSGANVLTF

V gene: TRBV7-9
D gene: -
J gene: TRBJ2-1
clone size: -
CDR3 DNA: TGTGCCAACAGCACCGGGGCGGATGAGCAGTTCTTC
CDR3 protein: CANSTGADEQFF

V gene: TRBV29-1
D gene: -
J gene: TRBJ2-1
clone size: many
CDR3 DNA: TGCAGCGTCCCCGGGACTCCCAGTTTCGGTACTGAGCAGTTCTTC
CDR3 protein: CSVPGTPSFGTEQFF

V gene: TRBV7-2
D gene: -
J gene: TRBJ2-5
clone size: -
CDR3 DNA: TGTGCCAGCAGCTTTGGGCAGATACAAGAGACCCAGTACTTC
CDR3 protein: CASSFGQIQETQYF

V gene: TRBV7-2
D gene: -
J gene: TRBJ2-3
clone size: -
CDR3 DNA: TGTGCCAGCAGCTCATCCCCTTCCAGGGTTGGGGGCACAGATACGCAGTATTTT
CDR3 protein: CASSSSPSRVGGTDTQYF

V gene: TRBV9
D gene: TRBD1
J gene: TRBJ2-5
clone size: -
CDR3 DNA: TGTGCCAGCAGCGGGGGACAGACGGGGACCGGGGAGACCCAGTACTTC
CDR3 protein: CASSGGQTGTGETQYF

V gene: TRBV20-1
D gene: -
J gene: TRBJ2-3
clone size: -
CDR3 DNA: TGCAGTGCTAGAGACGGCGGACAGCCTAGCACAGATACGCAGTATTTT
CDR3 protein: CSARDGGQPSTDTQYF

V gene: TRBV4-1
D gene: -
J gene: TRBJ1-2
clone size: -
CDR3 DNA: TGCGCCAGCAGCCAATTATGGAGCGGGAACTATGGCTACACCTTC
CDR3 protein: CASSQLWSGNYGYTF

V gene: TRBV27
D gene: TRBD2
J gene: TRBJ2-1
clone size: -
CDR3 DNA: TGTGCCAGCAGGCCCAACGGGGGGACTGAGCAGTTCTTC
CDR3 protein: CASRPNGGTEQFF

V gene: TRBV3-1
D gene: -
J gene: TRBJ2-2
clone size: few
CDR3 DNA: TGTGCCAGCAGCCAAGATTTCCGCGGGGAGCTGTTTTTT
CDR3 protein: CASSQDFRGELFF

V gene: TRBV6-2/TRBV6-3
D gene: -
J gene: TRBJ2-5
clone size: -
CDR3 DNA: TGTGCCGGCGGAGCAGAACTAGAGACCCAGTACTTC
CDR3 protein: CAGGAELETQYF

V gene: TRBV28
D gene: -
J gene: TRBJ2-5
clone size: -
CDR3 DNA: TGTGCCAGCAGTTTAAGGCGGGACATCAAGCTGTACTTC
CDR3 protein: CASSLRRDIKLYF

V gene: TRBV27
D gene: -
J gene: TRBJ2-1
clone size: -
CDR3 DNA: TGTGCCAGCAGTCCTAACCAAAACTACAATGAGCAGTTCTTC
CDR3 protein: CASSPNQNYNEQFF

V gene: TRBV24-1
D gene: -
J gene: TRBJ2-3
clone size: few
CDR3 DNA: TGTGCCACCAGAAAAGGAGATACGCAGTATTTT
CDR3 protein: CATRKGDTQYF

V gene: TRBV12-5
D gene: -
J gene: TRBJ2-5
clone size: -
CDR3 DNA: TGTGCTAGTGGTTTATCCGCCAGGCCAGAGACCCAGTACTTC
CDR3 protein: CASGLSARPETQYF

V gene: TRBV4-2
D gene: TRBD2
J gene: TRBJ2-7
clone size: once
CDR3 DNA: TGTGCCAGCAGCCAAGGTTTGGGGCTAGCGGATTACGAGCAGCACTTC
CDR3 protein: CASSQGLGLADYEQHF

V gene: TRBV7-2
D gene: TRBD2
J gene: TRBJ2-3
clone size: -
CDR3 DNA: TGTGCCAGCAGCTTAGTACTAGCGGGAGCGGGCACAGATACGCAGTATTTT
CDR3 protein: CASSLVLAGAGTDTQYF

V gene: TRBV28
D gene: -
J gene: TRBJ2-1
clone size: -
CDR3 DNA: TGTGCCAGCAACCTATTGGCCGGGCCGCGGAGTGAGCAGTTCTTC
CDR3 protein: CASNLLAGPRSEQFF

V gene: TRBV7-2
D gene: TRBD1
J gene: TRBJ2-3
clone size: -
CDR3 DNA: TGTGCCAGCAGTCGGTCGACAGGGACCTTAGCAGGGAGCCCAGATACGCAGTATTTT
CDR3 protein: CASSRSTGTLAGSPDTQYF

V gene: TRBV7-9
D gene: -
J gene: TRBJ2-6
clone size: few
CDR3 DNA: TGTGCCAGCAGCTCTCCGGGGGCTGGGGCCAACGTCCTGACTTTC
CDR3 protein: CASSSPGAGANVLTF

V gene: TRBV28
D gene: TRBD1
J gene: TRBJ1-5
clone size: -
CDR3 DNA: TGTGCCAGCAGATCTAGACAGGGTCGTCAGCCCCAGCATTTT
CDR3 protein: CASRSRQGRQPQHF

V gene: TRBV6-5
D gene: TRBD2
J gene: TRBJ2-7
clone size: -
CDR3 DNA: TGTGCCAGCAGAAACAGCGGGAGGGCAGGGGAGCAGTACTTC
CDR3 protein: CASRNSGRAGEQYF

V gene: TRBV5-1
D gene: -
J gene: TRBJ1-5
clone size: once
CDR3 DNA: TGCGCCAGCAGCCCGACAAATGGGGCGGCTCAGCCCCAGCATTTT
CDR3 protein: CASSPTNGAAQPQHF

V gene: TRBV3-1
D gene: -
J gene: TRBJ2-5
clone size: -
CDR3 DNA: TGTGCCGGCAGCCAAGATTCCCAGGGTATAGGGACCCAGTACTTC
CDR3 protein: CAGSQDSQGIGTQYF

V gene: TRBV5-6
D gene: TRBD2
J gene: TRBJ2-1
clone size: -
CDR3 DNA: TGTGCCAGCAGCTTCGGGGGGGGAAACTCCTACAATGAGCAGTTCTTC
CDR3 protein: CASSFGGGNSYNEQFF

V gene: TRBV28
D gene: -
J gene: TRBJ2-1
clone size: few
CDR3 DNA: TGTGCCAGCAGTTTCACCGGCGGGACGATGGTGGGGAGCTCCTACAATGAGCAGTTCTTC
CDR3 protein: CASSFTGGTMVGSSYNEQFF

V gene: TRBV27
D gene: TRBD2
J gene: TRBJ2-3
clone size: -
CDR3 DNA: TGTGCCAGCAGTTTATCGAGGCTAGCGGGCCCTCGATTGCCCACAGATACGCAGTATTTT
CDR3 protein: CASSLSRLAGPRLPTDTQYF

V gene: TRBV6-1
D gene: -
J gene: TRBJ2-1
clone size: -
CDR3 DNA: TGTGCCATCCCCTCTAGGACTGAGGCCTCCTACAATGAGCAGTTCTTC
CDR3 protein: CAIPSRTEASYNEQFF

V gene: TRBV6-6
D gene: -
J gene: TRBJ2-3
clone size: few
CDR3 DNA: TGTGCCAGCAGCATAGACAGGAGCACAGATACGCAGTATTTT
CDR3 protein: CASSIDRSTDTQYF

V gene: TRBV7-8
D gene: TRBD2
J gene: TRBJ2-1
clone size: few
CDR3 DNA: TGTGCCAGCAGCCGACCCGGACTAGCGGCTGACAATGAGCAGTTCTTC
CDR3 protein: CASSRPGLAADNEQFF

V gene: TRBV5-1
D gene: TRBD1
J gene: TRBJ2-7
clone size: few
CDR3 DNA: TGCGCCAGCAGCTTGCCCTCCGGGACAGGGAGGGATGAGCAGTACTTC
CDR3 protein: CASSLPSGTGRDEQYF

V gene: TRBV7-2
D gene: -
J gene: TRBJ2-5
clone size: many
CDR3 DNA: TGTGCCAGCAGCTCCGGGAACCAAGAGACCCAGTACTTC
CDR3 protein: CASSSGNQETQYF

V gene: TRBV24-1
D gene: -
J gene: TRBJ2-1
clone size: -
CDR3 DNA: TGTGCCACCTCCCCCCGCAGTCAAAATGAGCAGTTCTTC
CDR3 protein: CATSPRSQNEQFF

V gene: TRBV6-1
D gene: -
J gene: TRBJ2-3
clone size: -
CDR3 DNA: TGTGCCAGCATTACGGGACGGCAGACAGATACGCAGTATTTT
CDR3 protein: CASITGRQTDTQYF

V gene: TRBV6-5
D gene: -
J gene: TRBJ1-2
clone size: -
CDR3 DNA: TGTGCCAGCAGTTCGGAGGGAGGGAACTATGGCTACACCTTC
CDR3 protein: CASSSEGGNYGYTF

V gene: TRBV20-1
D gene: TRBD1
J gene: TRBJ2-7
clone size: once
CDR3 DNA: TGCAGTACTGCGTTCGGAGGACAGGGACCCTACGAGCAGTACTTC
CDR3 protein: CSTAFGGQGPYEQYF

V gene: TRBV7-3
D gene: TRBD1
J gene: TRBJ2-5
clone size: -
CDR3 DNA: TGTGCCAGCAGCTTAAAAGGGGACAGGGGACAAGAGACCCAGTACTTC
CDR3 protein: CASSLKGDRGQETQYF

V gene: TRBV5-6
D gene: -
J gene: TRBJ2-4
clone size: -
CDR3 DNA: TGTGCCAGCAGCTTCGGTTCTCTACAAGCCAAAAACATTCAGTACTTC
CDR3 protein: CASSFGSLQAKNIQYF

V gene: TRBV7-7
D gene: -
J gene: TRBJ1-4
clone size: -
CDR3 DNA: TGTGCTAGCAGCCCCTCAACAGGGCCTAATGAAAAACTGTTTTTT
CDR3 protein: CASSPSTGPNEKLFF

V gene: TRBV20-1
D gene: -
J gene: TRBJ2-1
clone size: -
CDR3 DNA: TGCAGTGCTAGAGATCGAAGGAGGGCCGGAAATGAGCAGTTCTTC
CDR3 protein: CSARDRRRAGNEQFF

V gene: TRBV5-1
D gene: TRBD1
J gene: TRBJ2-7
clone size: -
CDR3 DNA: TGCGCCAGCAGCTCTCGACAGGGGTTATCCTACGAGCAGTACTTC
CDR3 protein: CASSSRQGLSYEQYF

V gene: TRBV28
D gene: -
J gene: TRBJ2-5
clone size: -
CDR3 DNA: TGTGCCATCCTTACGGCAGGTCAAGAGACCCAGTACTTC
CDR3 protein: CAILTAGQETQYF

V gene: TRBV9
D gene: -
J gene: TRBJ2-7
clone size: -
CDR3 DNA: TGTGCCAGCAGCCTAGCCAGCGTCGGCGAGCAGTACTTC
CDR3 protein: CASSLASVGEQYF

V gene: TRBV4-1
D gene: TRBD1
J gene: TRBJ1-2
clone size: -
CDR3 DNA: TGCGCCAGCAGCCAATGGACAGGAAACTATGGCTACACCTTC
CDR3 protein: CASSQWTGNYGYTF

V gene: TRBV12-3/TRBV12-4
D gene: -
J gene: TRBJ2-7
clone size: -
CDR3 DNA: TGTGCCAGCAGTTTAGGTATCAGGACCTACGAGCAGTACTTC
CDR3 protein: CASSLGIRTYEQYF

V gene: TRBV4-2
D gene: TRBD2
J gene: TRBJ2-1
clone size: -
CDR3 DNA: TGTGCCAGCAGCCTATCAAATCTAGCGGCATACAATGAGCAGTTCTTC
CDR3 protein: CASSLSNLAAYNEQFF

V gene: TRBV7-8
D gene: TRBD2
J gene: TRBJ2-7
clone size: -
CDR3 DNA: TGTGCCAGCAGCTCCGGGACTAGCGCAACCGAGCAGTACTTC
CDR3 protein: CASSSGTSATEQYF

V gene: TRBV6-6
D gene: -
J gene: TRBJ2-5
clone size: once
CDR3 DNA: TGTGCCAGCAGTTACTCTAATAGTGAGTGGGTAAGAGAGACCCAGTACTTC
CDR3 protein: CASSYSNSEWVRETQYF

V gene: TRBV28
D gene: -
J gene: TRBJ2-3
clone size: few
CDR3 DNA: TGTGCCAGCAGTTTCGCTGGCGTTGGGCTAAACACAGATACGCAGTATTTT
CDR3 protein: CASSFAGVGLNTDTQYF

V gene: TRBV29-1
D gene: TRBD2
J gene: TRBJ2-7
clone size: -
CDR3 DNA: TGCAGCGTTCCGAATCCGGGACTAGCGGGGGCTGAGCAGTACTTC
CDR3 protein: CSVPNPGLAGAEQYF

V gene: TRBV7-6
D gene: -
J gene: TRBJ2-1
clone size: -
CDR3 DNA: TGTGCTCCGATTAGGGGTCCTATCCATTACAATGAGCAGTTCTTC
CDR3 protein: CAPIRGPIHYNEQFF

V gene: TRBV5-1
D gene: -
J gene: TRBJ2-1
clone size: -
CDR3 DNA: TGCGCCAGCAGCTTGGGACCTGGGACTGGGCATGAGCAGTTCTTC
CDR3 protein: CASSLGPGTGHEQFF

V gene: TRBV10-3
D gene: -
J gene: TRBJ2-6
clone size: -
CDR3 DNA: TGTGCCATCAGTGGAGGGGCCTCTGGGGCCAACGTCCTGACTTTC
CDR3 protein: CAISGGASGANVLTF

V gene: TRBV4-3
D gene: -
J gene: TRBJ2-7
clone size: -
CDR3 DNA: TGCGCCAGCAGCCATGTGGGTTTCGGCTACAATGAGCAGTACTTC
CDR3 protein: CASSHVGFGYNEQYF

V gene: TRBV7-8
D gene: -
J gene: TRBJ1-1
clone size: -
CDR3 DNA: TGTGCCAGCAGCGTATACGAAGTCGCCCACACTGAAGCTTTCTTT
CDR3 protein: CASSVYEVAHTEAFF

V gene: TRBV15
D gene: TRBD1
J gene: TRBJ2-5
clone size: -
CDR3 DNA: TGTGCCACCAGCTCAGACAGGGGGATTGAGACCCAGTACTTC
CDR3 protein: CATSSDRGIETQYF

V gene: TRBV6-6
D gene: TRBD2
J gene: TRBJ2-7
clone size: many
CDR3 DNA: TGTGCCACCAGAGACCCAGCGGGAGGACTCTACGAGCAGTACTTC
CDR3 protein: CATRDPAGGLYEQYF